The clone carrying this T cell receptor beta chain was picked up many times. The authors made cDNA by 5'RACE with 10-nucleotide random UMIs. From the 5' RACE reads, TCRdb called clonotypes with MiXCR, one entry per CDR3 protein. The sample comprises approximately 50,000 distinct CDR3 sequences, around 5.8% of which are singletons, and less than 1.5% rests with the top ten. The source of the sample is a study of neurological immune-mediated disorders. The CDR3 extends over 18 amino acids. Germline loops: CDR1 SGHRS, CDR2 YFSETQ. Trimming cost V 2 bases and J 1 base; bases outside gene matches: 7. The TCR was taken from a young woman with multiple sclerosis. This chain uses TRBV5-1 with TRBJ2-3, with 13 bases that match TRBD2. The material sequenced was CD4+ T cells from blood. The CDR3 spells CASSLIRLAGGRTDTQYF. Here the CDR3 DNA reads TGCGCCAGCAGCTTAATACGACTAGCGGGAGGACGCACAGATACGCAGTATTTT.